This TCR beta chain was sequenced for a study of shared clonotypes between healthy human individuals (dated by TCRdb to 2019 to 2021). Notes on the research overall: The cohort included a few men and two women between 18 and 49 years of age. Per donor, leukapheresis produced somewhere between about 0.94 and 9 billion PBMCs. For each donor, three plates each were used for CD4 naive and CD4 memory, two plates were used for CD8 naive, and one plate was used for CD8 memory. The study deeply sequenced blood TCR repertoires of about five healthy adults to estimate repertoire size and the extent of clonotype sharing between individuals. Libraries were prepared and TCR repertoires were sequenced by different laboratories using diverse techniques, in order to increase sequencing depth and limit assay-specific biases. What the authors observed across the whole study: Across a handful of donors, 5% to 6% of naive CD4, approximately 3.6% of naive CD8, about 2.3% of memory CD4, and 0.4% of memory CD8 clonotypes were shared. Incomplete sequencing was indicated by rarefaction of sorted-subset datasets, despite the large sequencing depth. Pairwise subsampling led to the expectation that sequencing depth would affect the degree of clonotype sharing among donors. The small number of donors limited the genetic and exposure-history diversity represented. Higher generation probabilities were observed for clonotypes shared by all four sorted-subset donors than for non-shared clonotypes. Sampling was restricted to blood, and TCR repertoires in tissues likely differ from the TCR repertoires found in blood. Naive subsets generally had larger estimated clonotype richness than memory subsets did.

Donors were healthy HIV-negative adults with no recently reported acute infections or vaccinations. Every donor was a Caucasian adult living in Nashville, Tennessee, USA. CD4+ T cells were enriched by magnetic negative selection; naive cells were then positively selected on CD45RA, and the negative fraction formed the memory subset. Blood was obtained by leukapheresis, after which PBMCs were separated by Ficoll-Histopaque density gradient centrifugation and cryopreserved in liquid nitrogen vapor phase. Analytical flow cytometry was used to check the purity and quantity of every magnetically sorted T cell population. Genomic DNA was isolated from each sorted fraction and quantified by UV absorbance on a Nanodrop 2000c. V loses 5 bases of germline sequence and J loses 3 bases, and the interval between the two ends is 11 bases. The CDR1 and CDR2 encoded by the germline V gene are SNHLY and FYNNEI. The CDR3 runs 14 amino acids, cysteine and phenylalanine included. Only the CDR3 portion is preserved as DNA: 42 bases, with reading frame beginning at the first base.

For this clone: Its antigen specificity is not known. One base away there is no much larger clone; base qualities are not given.

Using the deep immunoSEQ assay, multiplex PCR amplified TCR CDR3 regions from genomic DNA. Extracted genomic DNA from each cell subset was spread evenly across all wells of several immunoSEQ 96-well plates, with each plate serving as a replicate. Each replicate PCR for sorted subsets received approximately 220 ng genomic DNA, equal to tens of thousands of T cell genomes. The purified libraries were quantified using a Qubit 3.0 fluorometer, sized with a Bioanalyzer 2100, and then quantified again using the KAPA Library Quantification kit. Every immunoSEQ 96-well plate was sequenced on a separate single-read 150-cycle Illumina NextSeq 550 flow cell. Under the source paper's analysis protocol: Because only junctional sequences without quality scores were contained in the immunoSEQ output, filtering matching that applied to full-length reads could not be performed. To assign V/J genes and CDR3, sequences were annotated using PyIR, a Python wrapper for IgBLAST v1.9, with IMGT germline references. Reads were removed for weak V/J assignments (E-value above 1e-6), missing CDR3, stop codons, out-of-frame junctions, or ambiguous translated residues. V3J clonotypes were defined by identical inferred V gene, J gene, and CDR3 amino acid sequence. The percentage overlap between two repertoires was calculated by dividing the number of shared unique clonotypes by the size of the smaller repertoire. Repertoire richness was assessed with RTK rarefaction, the Chao1 estimator, and Recon v2.1 estimates of unobserved clonotypes. Generation probabilities were computed with OLGA for all TCRbeta clonotypes obtained by the gDNA method from a few donors. As stored in TCRdb, this immuneACCESS dataset retains in-frame rearrangements with V and J assigned. A fraction of the clones does not appear; measured against another copy, unresolved V genes explain less than half of the discrepancy, and the remainder lacks a known reason. For V, J and clone size, that table is used; D and trimming come from the DNA. The sample table holds some 2,500,000 clones, of which over 85% were seen once. The ten largest clonotypes hold around 0.4% of the sample.

Source material: naive CD4+ T cells from PBMCs. According to the study, the label for this sample's cell subset or site signals: CD45RA+ positively selected. The clonotype comes from a man between 18 and 29 years old in good health. Some clones in this sample may be carry-over from other donors' samples. This chain is built from TRBV2 and TRBJ1-5; the D gene is not confidently resolved. The sequenced DNA: TGTGCCAGCAGTCAATGGGAGGACAATCAGCCCCAGCATTTT. It translates as CASSQWEDNQPQHF.